The T cell receptor (beta chain) under discussion was sequenced for a study of blood T cell repertoires in COVID-19. Looking at the study overall: Samples taken during acute and convalescent COVID-19 were collected in the United States, Italy and Spain. PBMCs, B-cell-depleted T cells, or T cells were the source of the cDNA or gDNA that made up the material.

The study counted Cohort 3 donors as recovered given two negative PCRs, clearance, or symptom resolution. Clones were sequenced by immunoSEQ multiplex PCR, and TCRdb holds only the in-frame ones, with some missing. The data show 250,000 to 300,000 clones, 89% seen once. This CDR3 region has 14 residues. Looked up from germline, CDR1 is SGHVS and CDR2 is FNYEAQ. The V gene lost 5 bases and the J gene lost 4 bases, with 14 bases spanning the gap. The receptor was isolated from a woman between 35 and 50 years old who had recovered from COVID-19. Sequencing input: PBMCs or T cells enriched from blood (not recorded which). V is TRBV7-6 and J is TRBJ1-2, with no clear D. The CDR3 sequence: CASSLTGVGYGYTF. In DNA form, the CDR3 reads TGTGCCAGCAGCCTAACCGGGGTCGGCTATGGCTACACCTTC.